The entry below gives a single T cell receptor (beta chain) sequence along with its context. The antigen is not known. CDR1 is LGHNA, CDR2 YSLEER, per germline. Trimming removed 4 bases from V and 8 bases from J; junction bases left unmatched: 10. This CDR3 is built from 16 residues. The data derive from a study of cytomegalovirus exposure and HLA in healthy donors. Background on the study: The use of the same platform for the 95 to 150 validation repertoires and the roughly 630 first-cohort repertoires was reported by a later analysis.

The donors were in the approximately 120-subject validation cohort, distinct from the 666-subject first cohort. Profiling relied on immunoSEQ multiplex PCR, and the TCRdb table lists in-frame clones only, not all of them. The sample lists tens of thousands of clones, around 94% occurring once. Findings and limits, study-wide: Through in vitro validation, three CMV-associated chains were shown to be specific for CMV antigens.

The rearrangement uses TRBV4-3 and TRBJ1-4, with TRBD1 matching 10 bases. The sequenced material came from PBMCs. The receptor comes from a woman between 18 and 30 years old in good health and CMV-seropositive. As DNA, the CDR3 is TGCGCCAGCAGCCCTTACCGGACAGGGGGTGGCGAAAAACTGTTTTTT. Translation: CASSPYRTGGGEKLFF.